This T cell receptor beta chain was identified during a study of CD8+ T cells in alopecia areata. Study results and caveats: Possibly because of HLA-related factors, TCR sharing was less clear across patients than in mice. Scalp samples also yield sequences from resident alphabeta T cells of normal skin. Higher clonality was seen in lesional scalp than in normal scalp, especially in alopecia totalis/universalis.

Germline V gene sequence: CDR1 SQVTM, CDR2 ANQGSEA. V was pared by 2 bases and J by 4 bases, with 9 bases between. The CDR3 runs to 14 residues. Extraction and reverse transcription of RNA yielded cDNA as the sequencing template. Repertoires were generated with immunoSEQ multiplex PCR, while TCRdb's copy carries only in-frame clones and drops some. Of 200,000 to 250,000 clones in the sample, more than 50% are singletons; the top ten hold approximately 4.9%. Regarding this clone: What it recognizes is unknown.

The genes are TRBV29-1 and TRBJ2-6; D gene ambiguous. The clonotype was recovered from a human donor in good health. Sequencing input: CD8+ T cells sorted from blood. For the CDR3, the DNA is TGCAGCGTTGAAAAGGGTGTCGGGGCCAACGTCCTGACTTTC. This encodes CSVEKGVGANVLTF.